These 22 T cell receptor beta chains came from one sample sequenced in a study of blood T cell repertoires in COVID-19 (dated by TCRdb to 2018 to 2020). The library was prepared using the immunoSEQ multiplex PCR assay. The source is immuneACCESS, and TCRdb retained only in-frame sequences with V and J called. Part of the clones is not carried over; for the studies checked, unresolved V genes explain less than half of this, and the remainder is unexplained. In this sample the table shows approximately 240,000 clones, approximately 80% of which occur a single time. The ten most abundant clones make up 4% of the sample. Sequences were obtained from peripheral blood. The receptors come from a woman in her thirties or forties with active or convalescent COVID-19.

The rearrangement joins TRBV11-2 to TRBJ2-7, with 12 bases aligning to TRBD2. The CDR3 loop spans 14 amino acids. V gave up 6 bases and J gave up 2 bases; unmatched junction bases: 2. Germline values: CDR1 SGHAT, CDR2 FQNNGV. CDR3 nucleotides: TGTGCCAGCAGTTCTAGCGGGGGGGCCTACGAGCAGTACTTC. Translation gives CASSSSGGAYEQYF.

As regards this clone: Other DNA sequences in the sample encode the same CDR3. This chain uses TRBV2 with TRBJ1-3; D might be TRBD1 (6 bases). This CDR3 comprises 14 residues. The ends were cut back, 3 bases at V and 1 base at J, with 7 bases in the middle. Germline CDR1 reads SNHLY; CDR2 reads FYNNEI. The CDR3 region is CASSEQGSGNTIYF. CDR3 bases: TGTGCCAGCAGTGAGCAGGGGTCTGGAAACACCATATATTTT.

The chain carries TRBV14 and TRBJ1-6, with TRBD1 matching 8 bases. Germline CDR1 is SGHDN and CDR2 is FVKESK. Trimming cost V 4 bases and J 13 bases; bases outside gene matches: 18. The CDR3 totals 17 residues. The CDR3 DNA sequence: TGTGCCAGCAGCCGCACACGACAGGGGACTGGTATCTCGCCCCTCCACTTT. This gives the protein CASSRTRQGTGISPLHF.

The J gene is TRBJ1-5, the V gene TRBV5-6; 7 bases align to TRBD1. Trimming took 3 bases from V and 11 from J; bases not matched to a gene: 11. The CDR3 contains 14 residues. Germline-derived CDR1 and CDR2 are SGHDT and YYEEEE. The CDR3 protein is CASSSAGTVRSQHF. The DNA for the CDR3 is TGTGCCAGCAGCTCTGCCGGGACAGTTAGATCCCAGCATTTT.

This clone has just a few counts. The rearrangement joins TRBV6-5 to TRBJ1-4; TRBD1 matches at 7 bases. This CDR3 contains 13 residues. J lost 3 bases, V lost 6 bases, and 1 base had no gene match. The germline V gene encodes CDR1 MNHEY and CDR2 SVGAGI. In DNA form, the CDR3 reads TGTGCCAGCAGGAGGGGGCCTAATGAAAAACTGTTTTTT. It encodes CASRRGPNEKLFF.

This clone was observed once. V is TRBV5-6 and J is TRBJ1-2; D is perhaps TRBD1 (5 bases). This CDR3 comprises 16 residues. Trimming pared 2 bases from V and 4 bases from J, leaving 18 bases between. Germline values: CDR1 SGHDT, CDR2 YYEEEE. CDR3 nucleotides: TGTGCCAGCAGCTTAAAATCAATCCAGGGCCTCTATGGCTACACCTTC. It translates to CASSLKSIQGLYGYTF.

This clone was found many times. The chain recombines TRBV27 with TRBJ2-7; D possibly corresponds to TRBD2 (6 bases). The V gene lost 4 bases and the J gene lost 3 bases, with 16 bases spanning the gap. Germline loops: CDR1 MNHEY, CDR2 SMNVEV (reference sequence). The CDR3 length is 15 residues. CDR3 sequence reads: CASSSGLSGLYEQYV. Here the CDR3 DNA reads TGTGCCAGCAGTTCCGGACTATCGGGCCTCTACGAGCAGTACGTC.

CDR3 loop: CASTHRTDNQPQHF. CDR3 DNA: TGTGCCAGCACCCACAGGACAGACAATCAGCCCCAGCATTTT. The chain has TRBV6-5 and TRBJ1-5; D might be TRBD1 (6 bases). This CDR3 has 14 residues. Germline V gives CDR1 MNHEY, CDR2 SVGAGI. V dropped 7 bases and J dropped 3 bases, with 13 bases sitting between them.

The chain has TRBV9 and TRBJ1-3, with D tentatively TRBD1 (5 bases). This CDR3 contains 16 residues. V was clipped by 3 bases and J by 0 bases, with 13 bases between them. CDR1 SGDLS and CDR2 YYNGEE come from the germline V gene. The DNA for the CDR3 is TGTGCCAGCAGCGCCTGGGACTCCAGCTCTGGAAACACCATATATTTT. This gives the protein CASSAWDSSSGNTIYF.

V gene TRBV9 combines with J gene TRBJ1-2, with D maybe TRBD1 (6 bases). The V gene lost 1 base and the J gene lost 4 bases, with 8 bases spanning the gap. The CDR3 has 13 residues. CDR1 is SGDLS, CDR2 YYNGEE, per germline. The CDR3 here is CASSVRGTYGYTF. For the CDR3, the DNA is TGTGCCAGCAGCGTAAGGGGGACCTATGGCTACACCTTC.

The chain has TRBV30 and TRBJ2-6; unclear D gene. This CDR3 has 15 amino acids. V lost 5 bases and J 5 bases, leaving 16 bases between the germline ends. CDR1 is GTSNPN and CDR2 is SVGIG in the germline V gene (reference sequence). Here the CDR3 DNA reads TGTGCCTGGGTTTTCTCGGGTGCCCGGGCCAACGTCCTGACTTTC. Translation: CAWVFSGARANVLTF.

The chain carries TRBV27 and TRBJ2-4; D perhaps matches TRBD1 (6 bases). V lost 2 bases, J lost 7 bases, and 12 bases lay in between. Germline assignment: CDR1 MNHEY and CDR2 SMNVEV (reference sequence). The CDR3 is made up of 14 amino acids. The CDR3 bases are TGTGCCAGCAGTTTACAGGACAGTTCGAACATTCAGTACTTC. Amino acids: CASSLQDSSNIQYF.

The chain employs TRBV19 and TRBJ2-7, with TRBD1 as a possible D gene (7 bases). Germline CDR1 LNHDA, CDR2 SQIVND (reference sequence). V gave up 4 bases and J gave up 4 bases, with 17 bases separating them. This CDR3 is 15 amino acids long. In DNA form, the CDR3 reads TGTGCCAGTAGTACCCAGTGGGGGGACAGTTACGAGCAGTACTTC. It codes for CASSTQWGDSYEQYF.

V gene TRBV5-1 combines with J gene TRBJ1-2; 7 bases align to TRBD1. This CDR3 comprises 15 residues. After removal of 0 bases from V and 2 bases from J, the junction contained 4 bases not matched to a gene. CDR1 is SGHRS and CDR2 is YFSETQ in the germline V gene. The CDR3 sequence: CASSLAMTGNYGYTF. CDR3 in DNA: TGCGCCAGCAGCTTGGCCATGACAGGGAACTATGGCTACACCTTC. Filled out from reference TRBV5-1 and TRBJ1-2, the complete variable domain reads KAGVTQTPRYLIKTRGQQVTLSCSPISGHRSVSWYQQTPGQGLQFLFEYFSETQRNKGNFPGRFSGRQFSNSRSEMNVSTLELGDSALYLCASSLAMTGNYGYTFGSGTRLTVV.

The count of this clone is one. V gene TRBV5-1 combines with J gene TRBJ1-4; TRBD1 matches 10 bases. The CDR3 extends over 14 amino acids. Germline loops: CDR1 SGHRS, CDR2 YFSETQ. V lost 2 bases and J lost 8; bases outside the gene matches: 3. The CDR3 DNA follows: TGCGCCAGCAGCTTCGACAGGGGGCGGGAAAAACTGTTTTTT. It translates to CASSFDRGREKLFF. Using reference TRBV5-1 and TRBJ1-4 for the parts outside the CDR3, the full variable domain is KAGVTQTPRYLIKTRGQQVTLSCSPISGHRSVSWYQQTPGQGLQFLFEYFSETQRNKGNFPGRFSGRQFSNSRSEMNVSTLELGDSALYLCASSFDRGREKLFFGSGTQLSVL.

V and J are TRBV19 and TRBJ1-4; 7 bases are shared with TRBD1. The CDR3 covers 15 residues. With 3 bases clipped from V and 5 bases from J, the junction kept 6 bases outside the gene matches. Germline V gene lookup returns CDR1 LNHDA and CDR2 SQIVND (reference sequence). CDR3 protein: CASSITGTVNEKLFF. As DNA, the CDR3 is TGTGCCAGTAGTATCACCGGGACAGTAAATGAAAAACTGTTTTTT. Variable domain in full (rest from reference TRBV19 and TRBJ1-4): DGGITQSPKYLFRKEGQNVTLSCEQNLNHDAMYWYRQDPGQGLRLIYYSQIVNDFQKGDIAEGYSVSREKKESFPLTVTSAQKNPTAFYLCASSITGTVNEKLFFGSGTQLSVL.

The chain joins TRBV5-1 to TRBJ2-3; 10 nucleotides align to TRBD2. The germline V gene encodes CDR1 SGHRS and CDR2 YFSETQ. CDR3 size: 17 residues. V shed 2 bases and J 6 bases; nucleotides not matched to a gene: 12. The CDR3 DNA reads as TGCGCCAGCAGCTTAAGACTAGCGGGTTCGGGTACGGATACGCAGTATTTT. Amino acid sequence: CASSLRLAGSGTDTQYF.

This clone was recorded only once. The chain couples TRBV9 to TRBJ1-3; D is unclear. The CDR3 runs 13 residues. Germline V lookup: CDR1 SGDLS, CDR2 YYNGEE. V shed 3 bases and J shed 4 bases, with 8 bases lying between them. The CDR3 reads CASSAPSGNTIYF. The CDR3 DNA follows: TGTGCCAGCAGCGCTCCTAGCGGAAACACCATATATTTT.

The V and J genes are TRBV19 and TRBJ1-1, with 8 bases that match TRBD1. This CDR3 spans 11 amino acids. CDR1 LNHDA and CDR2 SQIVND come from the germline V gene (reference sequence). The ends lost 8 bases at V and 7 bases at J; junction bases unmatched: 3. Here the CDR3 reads CASEQGVEAFF. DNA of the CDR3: TGTGCCAGTGAACAGGGGGTTGAAGCTTTCTTT.

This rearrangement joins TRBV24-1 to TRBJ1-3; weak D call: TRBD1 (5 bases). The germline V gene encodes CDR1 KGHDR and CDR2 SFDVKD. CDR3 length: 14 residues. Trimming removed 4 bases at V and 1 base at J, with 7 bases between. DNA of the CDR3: TGTGCCACCAGTGAGTCAGGGTCTGGAAACACCATATATTTT. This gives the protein CATSESGSGNTIYF.

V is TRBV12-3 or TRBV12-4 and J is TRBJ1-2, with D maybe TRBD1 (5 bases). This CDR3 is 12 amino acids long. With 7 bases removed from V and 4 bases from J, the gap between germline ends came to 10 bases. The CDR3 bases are TGTGCCAGCACCTTAGGGGCCTATGGCTACACCTTC. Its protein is CASTLGAYGYTF.

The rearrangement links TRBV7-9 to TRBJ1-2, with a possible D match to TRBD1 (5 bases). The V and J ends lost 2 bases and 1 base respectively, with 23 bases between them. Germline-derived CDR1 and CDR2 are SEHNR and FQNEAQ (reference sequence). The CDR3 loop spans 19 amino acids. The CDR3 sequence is CASSLPETVQGRLNYGYTF. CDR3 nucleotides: TGTGCCAGCAGCTTACCAGAGACGGTCCAGGGTAGACTTAACTATGGCTACACCTTC. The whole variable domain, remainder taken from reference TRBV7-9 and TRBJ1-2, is DTGVSQNPRHKITKRGQNVTFRCDPISEHNRLYWYRQTLGQGPEFLTYFQNEAQLEKSRLLSDRFSAERPKGSFSTLEIQRTEQGDSAMYLCASSLPETVQGRLNYGYTFGSGTRLTVV.